These 31 T cell receptor beta chains were sequenced from one sample in a study of blood T cell repertoires in COVID-19. Here immunoSEQ multiplex PCR was the method, and the copy in TCRdb shows in-frame clones only, minus some. The sample consists of 150,000 to 200,000 clones, 75% to 80% of them appearing once. Sequencing was carried out using peripheral blood. These receptors originate from a woman aged 65 to 85 with acute or convalescent COVID-19.

V is TRBV18 and J is TRBJ1-2; TRBD1 aligns across 8 bases. This CDR3 contains 15 residues. Per germline, CDR1 KGHSH and CDR2 LQKENI. With V trimmed by 4 bases and J by 8 bases, 12 bases remained unmatched. CDR3 DNA: TGTGCCAGCTCACGAGTCCAGGGGGCTCTAGAAGGCTACACCTTC. It encodes CASSRVQGALEGYTF.

The rearrangement joins TRBV4-1 to TRBJ1-4; D gene ambiguous. The germline V gene has CDR1 MGHRA and CDR2 YSYEKL. CDR3 length equals 15 residues. V was clipped by 1 base and J by 3 bases, with 9 bases between them. CDR3 in DNA: TGCGCCAGCAGCCAAGGCCGCGGCTCTAATGAAAAACTGTTTTTT. Protein product: CASSQGRGSNEKLFF.

This chain uses TRBV19 with TRBJ2-2, with 10 bases aligning to TRBD2. CDR3 length equals 16 residues. Looked up from germline, CDR1 is LNHDA and CDR2 is SQIVND (reference sequence). V dropped 3 bases and J dropped 4; count of bases not matched to a gene: 5. The CDR3 DNA sequence: TGTGCCAGTAGTATCCTAGCGGGAGTTGGCACCGGGGAGCTGTTTTTT. The encoded protein is CASSILAGVGTGELFF. Drawing the rest from reference TRBV19 and TRBJ2-2, the complete variable domain is DGGITQSPKYLFRKEGQNVTLSCEQNLNHDAMYWYRQDPGQGLRLIYYSQIVNDFQKGDIAEGYSVSREKKESFPLTVTSAQKNPTAFYLCASSILAGVGTGELFFGEGSRLTVL.

This chain uses TRBV5-1 with TRBJ2-7, with D possibly matching TRBD2 (6 bases). V lost 2 bases and J 3 bases, leaving 9 bases between the germline ends. The V gene's germline CDR1 is SGHRS and CDR2 YFSETQ. The CDR3 covers 13 residues. CDR3 sequence reads: CASSFGGNYEQYF. For the CDR3, the DNA is TGCGCCAGCAGCTTCGGGGGAAACTACGAGCAGTACTTC.

This clone was seen just once. V is TRBV2 and J is TRBJ1-3; possible D gene TRBD1, 5 bases. The V end lost 6 bases, the J end lost 0 bases, and 9 bases lay between the germline ends. The CDR3 sequence is 14 residues long. Germline loops: CDR1 SNHLY, CDR2 FYNNEI. As DNA, the CDR3 is TGTGCCAGCAGGAACCAGGGCTCTGGAAACACCATATATTTT. Translation gives CASRNQGSGNTIYF.

This chain uses TRBV29-1 with TRBJ1-1; D possibly corresponds to TRBD1 (6 bases). Trimming cost V 5 bases and J 5 bases, with 18 bases left between them. Germline CDR1 is SQVTM and CDR2 is ANQGSEA. The CDR3 length is 14 residues. Written as DNA, the CDR3 is TGCAGCGTTAGTTTGATTGGGGGGGCTACTGAAGCTTTCTTT. This codes for CSVSLIGGATEAFF.

The chain is built from TRBV7-6 and TRBJ2-7; D perhaps matches TRBD2 (5 bases). The CDR3 has 15 residues. V was clipped by 0 bases and J by 5 bases, with 14 bases between them. The germline V gene encodes CDR1 SGHVS and CDR2 FNYEAQ. DNA of the CDR3: TGTGCCAGCAGCTTAGCGGGAGTCGCGTTCGACGAGCAGTACTTC. Its protein product is CASSLAGVAFDEQYF.

The rearrangement joins TRBV20-1 to TRBJ1-1, with TRBD1 as a possible D gene (5 bases). The CDR3 length is 11 residues. Germline loops: CDR1 DFQATT, CDR2 SNEGSKA (reference sequence). Deletions cut 3 bases from V and 11 bases from J, with 13 bases between. In DNA form, the CDR3 reads TGCAGTGCTAGGAAAAAGGGGTTGGCTTTCTTT. Translation: CSARKKGLAFF.

V gene TRBV3-1 (or the pseudogene TRBV3-2) combines with J gene TRBJ1-1; the D gene is possibly TRBD1 (6 bases). Germline V gene lookup returns CDR1 LGHDT and CDR2 YNNKEL (reference sequence). V gave up 1 base and J gave up 5 bases, with 14 bases separating them. CDR3 length: 15 amino acids. Here the CDR3 reads CASSQAQGGGTEAFF. In nucleotides, the CDR3 is TGTGCCAGCAGCCAAGCTCAAGGGGGAGGGACTGAAGCTTTCTTT.

The DNA of the CDR3 is TGTGCCACCAGCAGAGCTCGGGAGAGCTCCTACGAGCAGTACTTC. It encodes CATSRARESSYEQYF. V gene TRBV15 combines with J gene TRBJ2-7; possibly TRBD2 for D (6 bases). The ends were cut back, 1 base at V and 0 bases at J, with 10 bases in the middle. This CDR3 has 15 amino acids. Looked up from germline, CDR1 is LNHNV and CDR2 is YYDKDF (reference sequence).

V usage is TRBV9 and J usage is TRBJ2-7; D not certain. The CDR3 covers 14 residues. V was cut by 3 bases and J by 3 bases, with 13 bases left in between. The germline CDR1 and CDR2 sequences are SGDLS and YYNGEE. The CDR3 bases are TGTGCCAGCAGCGAGAAGCGACCCAACTACGAGCAGTACTTC. This sequence encodes CASSEKRPNYEQYF.

This chain links TRBV7-3 with TRBJ2-7; D is possibly TRBD2 (5 bases). CDR1 and CDR2 (germline): SGHTA, FQGTGA. The V end lost 6 bases, the J end lost 2 bases, and 17 bases lay between the germline ends. This CDR3 contains 15 residues. The CDR3 is CASSWGYGETYEQYF. Written as DNA, the CDR3 is TGTGCCAGCAGTTGGGGATACGGGGAAACCTACGAGCAGTACTTC.

The V call is TRBV27, the J call TRBJ2-1; 10 bases map to TRBD2. Trimming took 7 bases from V and 8 from J; bases not matched to a gene: 11. This CDR3 has 15 residues. Germline CDR1 is MNHEY and CDR2 is SMNVEV (reference sequence). This CDR3 is CASISALAGVHEQFF. The CDR3 DNA reads as TGTGCCAGCATTTCGGCGCTAGCGGGAGTACATGAGCAGTTCTTC.

The chain is built from TRBV7-9 and TRBJ2-3; 9 positions match TRBD2. J lost 6 bases, V lost 1 base, and 5 bases had no gene match. CDR1 is SEHNR and CDR2 is FQNEAQ in the germline V gene (reference sequence). The CDR3 contains 15 residues. CDR3 sequence (DNA): TGTGCCAGCAGCTTAGAACTAGCGGGTATGGATACGCAGTATTTT. Translated: CASSLELAGMDTQYF. Supplemented by reference TRBV7-9 and TRBJ2-3, the full variable domain reads DTGVSQNPRHKITKRGQNVTFRCDPISEHNRLYWYRQTLGQGPEFLTYFQNEAQLEKSRLLSDRFSAERPKGSFSTLEIQRTEQGDSAMYLCASSLELAGMDTQYFGPGTRLTVL.

This clone was seen ten or more times. This rearrangement joins TRBV6-6 to TRBJ2-7; possible D gene TRBD2, 5 bases. Trimming shortened V by 4 bases and J by 2 bases, and 12 bases separated the two germline ends. Germline CDR1 MNHNY, CDR2 SVGAGI (reference sequence). The CDR3 totals 14 residues. CDR3 in DNA: TGTGCCAGCAGTTCCGGGCTAGCTCCCTACGAGCAGTACTTC. Amino acids: CASSSGLAPYEQYF.

To note about this clone: At one boundary the junction diverges from the germline segment, which might be a read error. V is TRBV3-1 (or the pseudogene TRBV3-2) and J is TRBJ2-3, with D possibly TRBD2 on 5 matching bases. In germline, CDR1 is LGHDT, CDR2 YNNKEL (reference sequence). The CDR3 runs to 11 residues. The CDR3 bases are TGTGCCAGCAGCCTCAGCTCGGACTGGGAGTTT. This encodes CASSLSSDWEF.

This clone was seen once. This rearrangement joins TRBV21-1 to TRBJ2-1; TRBD2, as called in the table, went unchecked against the DNA. TRBV21-1 corresponds to a pseudogene. The CDR3 covers 21 residues. The CDR3 DNA reads as TGTGCCAGCAGCAAAGCGGGGAACGGTAGCGGGAGGCCCAGCTCCTACAATGAGCAGTTCTTC. It specifies CASSKAGNGSGRPSSYNEQFF.

CDR3 nucleotides: TGTGCCAGCAGCCCGCATAGGGGTGACACTGAAGCTTTCTTT. This codes for CASSPHRGDTEAFF. The gene calls are TRBV7-2 and TRBJ1-1; tentatively, D is TRBD1 (5 bases). CDR1 and CDR2 from the germline V gene are SGHTA and FQGNSA. V dropped 5 bases and J dropped 3 bases, with 13 bases sitting between them. The CDR3 is made up of 14 amino acids.

The chain employs TRBV27 and TRBJ1-5, with no clear D. Trimming removed 5 bases from V and 0 bases from J, with 8 bases in between. Germline V gene lookup returns CDR1 MNHEY and CDR2 SMNVEV (reference sequence). The CDR3 length is 14 residues. CDR3 residues: CASSKFSSNQPQHF. The CDR3 bases are TGTGCCAGCAGTAAGTTTAGTAGCAATCAGCCCCAGCATTTT.

V is TRBV6-2 or TRBV6-3 and J is TRBJ2-3; possible D gene TRBD1, 5 bases. CDR1 MNHEY and CDR2 SVGEGT come from the germline V gene. The CDR3 is 15 residues long. The V gene lost 6 bases and the J gene lost 4 bases, with 17 bases spanning the gap. The CDR3 sequence: CASSRGFVGPDTQYF. The CDR3 DNA sequence: TGTGCCAGCAGCCGCGGTTTCGTGGGGCCAGATACGCAGTATTTT.

The rearrangement links TRBV7-2 to TRBJ2-7, with TRBD1 matching over 8 bases. The CDR3 consists of 13 residues. V shed 3 bases, J shed 5 bases, and the junction held 3 bases outside the gene matches. Per germline, CDR1 SGHTA and CDR2 FQGNSA. The CDR3 DNA reads TGTGCCAGCAGCTTCGACAGGGGACACGAGCAGTACTTC. Translation: CASSFDRGHEQYF.

The gene calls are TRBV24-1 and TRBJ2-2; 7 nucleotides line up with TRBD1. Trimming cost V 0 bases and J 6 bases; bases outside gene matches: 6. The CDR3 sequence is 16 residues long. Germline CDR1 reads KGHDR; CDR2 reads SFDVKD. In nucleotides, the CDR3 is TGTGCCACCAGTGATTTGACACAGGGGCCCTCCGGGGAGCTGTTTTTT. It encodes CATSDLTQGPSGELFF.

The chain is built from TRBV5-3 and TRBJ1-2; 7 bases align to TRBD1. TRBV5-3 is an ORF, and what it does is uncertain. The CDR3 contains 15 residues. The junction had 4 bases not matched to a gene; V was cut back by 2 bases and J by 0 bases. DNA of the CDR3: TGTGCCAGAAGCTTAAGACAGGGACCTAACTATGGCTACACCTTC. It codes for CARSLRQGPNYGYTF.

The chain uses TRBV24-1 and TRBJ2-1, with 8 bases matching TRBD2. Germline V gene lookup returns CDR1 KGHDR and CDR2 SFDVKD. V shed 4 bases, J shed 10 bases, and the junction held 11 bases outside the gene matches. The CDR3 has 15 residues. The CDR3 nucleotides are TGTGCCACCAGTGAGGGGGCGAGCGGGAGCGGAGAGCAGTTCTTC. It codes for CATSEGASGSGEQFF.

The chain links TRBV29-1 to TRBJ1-1; no clear D gene. This CDR3 comprises 13 residues. The ends were cut back, 7 bases at V and 4 bases at J, with 16 bases in the middle. Germline CDR1 is SQVTM and CDR2 is ANQGSEA. CDR3 loop: CSGTAEMGTEAFF. Written as DNA, the CDR3 is TGCAGCGGGACTGCCGAAATGGGCACTGAAGCTTTCTTT. The whole variable domain, remainder taken from reference TRBV29-1 and TRBJ1-1, is SAVISQKPSRDICQRGTSLTIQCQVDSQVTMMFWYRQQPGQSLTLIATANQGSEATYESGFVIDKFPISRPNLTFSTLTVSNMSPEDSSIYLCSGTAEMGTEAFFGQGTRLTVV.

The chain carries TRBV5-1 and TRBJ1-4; 8 bases fit TRBD1. The junction had 4 bases not matched to a gene; V was cut back by 3 bases and J by 6 bases. This CDR3 is 14 amino acids long. Germline values: CDR1 SGHRS, CDR2 YFSETQ. The CDR3 spells CASSWTGLDEKLFF. For the CDR3, the DNA is TGCGCCAGCAGCTGGACAGGGCTGGATGAAAAACTGTTTTTT.

The chain carries TRBV19 and TRBJ2-7, with 9 nucleotides matching TRBD2. The CDR3 has 14 residues. Germline CDR1 is LNHDA and CDR2 is SQIVND (reference sequence). V trimming: 4 bases; J trimming: 8 bases; junction bases outside the gene matches: 9. The DNA for the CDR3 is TGTGCCAGTAGTACGAGCGGGACTAGCTCCCAGCAGTACTTC. It translates to CASSTSGTSSQQYF.

This clone came up a few times. The chain is built from TRBV19 and TRBJ2-3, with 10 bases matching TRBD2. J was trimmed by 2 bases and V by 5 bases; bases with no gene match: 4. The length of the CDR3 is 15 residues. Germline loops: CDR1 LNHDA, CDR2 SQIVND (reference sequence). As DNA, the CDR3 is TGTGCCAGTAGTCCTACTAGCGGGAACACAGATACGCAGTATTTT. Amino acid sequence: CASSPTSGNTDTQYF.

This clone has more than one count but fewer than ten. The J gene is TRBJ2-1, the V gene TRBV6-2 or TRBV6-3; 7 positions agree with TRBD1. After removal of 6 bases from V and 6 bases from J, the junction contained 20 bases not matched to a gene. Looked up from germline, CDR1 is MNHEY and CDR2 is SVGEGT. This CDR3 region has 18 residues. This CDR3 reads CASSPTSPGTEKGNEQFF. The DNA of the CDR3 is TGTGCCAGCAGCCCGACGTCACCCGGGACAGAGAAAGGCAATGAGCAGTTCTTC.

This clone showed up just a few times. This rearrangement joins TRBV7-9 to TRBJ2-6; D is possibly TRBD1 (7 bases). This CDR3 contains 18 residues. Deletions cut 5 bases from V and 0 bases from J, with 17 bases between. Germline values: CDR1 SEHNR, CDR2 FQNEAQ (reference sequence). The chain's CDR3 is CASSPNRGGPSGANVLTF. CDR3 bases: TGTGCCAGCAGCCCCAACAGGGGAGGACCCTCTGGGGCCAACGTCCTGACTTTC.

J is TRBJ2-7 and V is TRBV7-9; 9 bases are shared with TRBD2. The CDR3 contains 18 residues. Germline CDR1 and CDR2: SEHNR and FQNEAQ (reference sequence). V lost 2 bases and J lost 4; bases outside the gene matches: 15. DNA for the CDR3: TGTGCCAGCAGCTTATTCGGGGAAAGACTAGCGGTTATTTACGAGCAGTACTTC. The encoded protein is CASSLFGERLAVIYEQYF.